This T cell receptor (beta chain) was sequenced for a study of OX40 agonist ivuxolimab in advanced cancers. Across the study: Partial responses occurred in Three dose-escalation patients, one with hepatocellular carcinoma and two with cutaneous melanoma.

Sequencing was performed with immunoSEQ multiplex PCR; in TCRdb, only in-frame clones are kept and a portion is missing. Among about 27,000 clones listed, more than 70% were seen once. Points from the study as a whole: Compared with others, partial responders at 0.1-3.0 mg/kg displayed clonal expansion among the lowest. Clonal expansion by week 6 occurred in CD4+ and CD8+ blood T cells (at 0.1 to 3.0 mg/kg). The study found that CD8+ T cells averaged more expanded clones than CD4+.

Note on this clone: Its cognate antigen is unknown.

Trimming removed 0 bases from V and 3 bases from J; junction bases left unmatched: 14. Germline V gene sequence: CDR1 SGHRS, CDR2 YFSETQ. The CDR3 consists of 19 residues. The input for sequencing was CD4+ or CD8+ T cells sorted from blood, taken in a trial of the OX40 agonist ivuxolimab. The V gene is TRBV5-1, the J gene TRBJ2-7, with 11 bases fitting TRBD1. This clonotype was sampled from an adult with an advanced solid tumor such as melanoma, head and neck, liver or kidney cancer. The CDR3 sequence: CASSLVDRGQILEGYEQYF. CDR3 DNA: TGCGCCAGCAGCTTGGTGGACAGGGGGCAGATCTTAGAGGGCTACGAGCAGTACTTC.